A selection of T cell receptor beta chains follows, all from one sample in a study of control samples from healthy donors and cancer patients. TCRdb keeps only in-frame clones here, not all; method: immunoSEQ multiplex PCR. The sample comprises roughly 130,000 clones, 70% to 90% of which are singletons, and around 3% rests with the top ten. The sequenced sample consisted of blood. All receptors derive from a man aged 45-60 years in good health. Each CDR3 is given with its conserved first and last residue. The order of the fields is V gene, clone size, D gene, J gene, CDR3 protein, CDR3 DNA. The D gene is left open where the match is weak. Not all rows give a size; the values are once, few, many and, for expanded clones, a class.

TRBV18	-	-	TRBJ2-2	CASSPLANGAGELFF	TGTGCCAGCTCACCTCTAGCGAATGGAGCCGGGGAGCTGTTTTTT
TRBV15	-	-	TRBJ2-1	CATSRDINANEQFF	TGTGCCACCAGCAGAGATATAAACGCCAATGAGCAGTTCTTC
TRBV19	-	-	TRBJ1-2	CASSTWAFEGYTF	TGTGCCAGTAGCACCTGGGCCTTCGAGGGCTACACCTTC
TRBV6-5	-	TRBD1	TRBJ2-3	CASGTGGEHSDTQYF	TGTGCCAGCGGGACAGGGGGCGAACACTCAGATACGCAGTATTTT
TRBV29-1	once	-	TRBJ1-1	CSANNHWNTEAFF	TGCAGCGCCAACAACCATTGGAACACTGAAGCTTTCTTT
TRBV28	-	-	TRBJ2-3	CASSLVKDTQYF	TGTGCCAGCAGCCTGGTTAAAGATACGCAGTATTTT
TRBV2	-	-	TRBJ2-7	CASLGAGYEQYF	TGTGCCAGCCTAGGAGCGGGCTACGAGCAGTACTTC
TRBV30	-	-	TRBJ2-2	CAWSVGGLSTGELFF	TGTGCCTGGAGTGTTGGGGGCCTCAGCACCGGGGAGCTGTTTTTT
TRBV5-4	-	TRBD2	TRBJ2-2	CASSLGVREVGGTGELFF	TGTGCCAGCAGCTTGGGAGTGCGGGAGGTGGGGGGCACCGGGGAGCTGTTTTTT
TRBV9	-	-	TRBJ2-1	CASSFFGGKYNEQFF	TGTGCCAGCAGCTTTTTCGGGGGAAAGTACAATGAGCAGTTCTTC
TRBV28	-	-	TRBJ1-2	CASSPGDYGYTF	TGTGCCAGCAGCCCAGGGGACTATGGCTACACCTTC
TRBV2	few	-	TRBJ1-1	CASSEEVGTEAFF	TGTGCCAGCAGTGAAGAAGTGGGAACTGAAGCTTTCTTT
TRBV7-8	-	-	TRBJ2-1	CASSLGTYNEQFF	TGTGCCAGCAGCTTAGGGACCTACAATGAGCAGTTCTTC
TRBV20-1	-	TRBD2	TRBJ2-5	CSASRAGELQETQYF	TGCAGTGCTAGTAGAGCGGGGGAGCTCCAAGAGACCCAGTACTTC
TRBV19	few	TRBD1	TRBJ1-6	CASSSLTGTLHF	TGTGCCAGTAGCAGTTTGACAGGGACCCTCCACTTT